This T cell receptor beta chain was identified during a study of T and B cells in COVID-19 patients. BIOMED2 TRB-A/B primer pools were used in multiplex TRB PCR. TCRdb re-called the multiplex PCR reads with MiXCR, one entry per CDR3 protein. The repertoire holds about 8,000 distinct CDR3 sequences, roughly 31% seen once, with around 6% in the top ten. TRB was amplified from around 250-460 ng of blood genomic DNA. The V gene end was trimmed by 11 bases and the J gene end by 4 bases; junction bases not matched to a gene: 11. The germline gives CDR1 LNHDA, CDR2 SQIVND (reference sequence). The CDR3 contains 15 residues. This clonotype is large (0.1 to 1%).

The rearrangement links TRBV19 to TRBJ2-1; 10 nucleotides match TRBD2. Sequencing used blood. The TCR was taken from a human donor who had recovered from COVID-19. CDR3 protein: CASEEGTSAYNEQFF. The CDR3 bases are TGTGCCTCAGAGGAGGGGACTAGCGCATACAATGAGCAGTTCTTC.